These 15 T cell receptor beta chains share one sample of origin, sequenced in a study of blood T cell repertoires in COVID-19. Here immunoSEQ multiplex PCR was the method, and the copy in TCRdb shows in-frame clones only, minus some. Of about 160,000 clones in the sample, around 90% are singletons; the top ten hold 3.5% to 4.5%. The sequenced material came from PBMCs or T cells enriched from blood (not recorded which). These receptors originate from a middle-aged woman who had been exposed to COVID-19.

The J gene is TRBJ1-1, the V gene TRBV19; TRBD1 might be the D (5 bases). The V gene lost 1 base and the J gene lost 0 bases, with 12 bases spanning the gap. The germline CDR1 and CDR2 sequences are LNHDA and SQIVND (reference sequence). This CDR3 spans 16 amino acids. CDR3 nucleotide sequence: TGTGCCAGTAGTATAGGGGGCTTCCGCCTGAACACTGAAGCTTTCTTT. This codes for CASSIGGFRLNTEAFF. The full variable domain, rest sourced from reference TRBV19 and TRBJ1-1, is DGGITQSPKYLFRKEGQNVTLSCEQNLNHDAMYWYRQDPGQGLRLIYYSQIVNDFQKGDIAEGYSVSREKKESFPLTVTSAQKNPTAFYLCASSIGGFRLNTEAFFGQGTRLTVV.

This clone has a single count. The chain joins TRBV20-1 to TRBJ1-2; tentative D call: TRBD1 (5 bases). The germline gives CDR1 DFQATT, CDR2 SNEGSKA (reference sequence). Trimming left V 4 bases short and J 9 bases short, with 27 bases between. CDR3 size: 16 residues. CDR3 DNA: TGCAGTGCTATTGACAGCTCAATGGGGCCTCGCGTGAGCTACACCTTC. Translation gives CSAIDSSMGPRVSYTF.

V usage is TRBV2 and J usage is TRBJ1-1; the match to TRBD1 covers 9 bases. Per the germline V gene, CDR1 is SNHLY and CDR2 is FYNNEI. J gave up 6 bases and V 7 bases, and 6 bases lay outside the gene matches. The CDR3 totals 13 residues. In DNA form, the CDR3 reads TGTGCCAGCAAAGGGACAGGGAGAGCTGAAGCTTTCTTT. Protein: CASKGTGRAEAFF.

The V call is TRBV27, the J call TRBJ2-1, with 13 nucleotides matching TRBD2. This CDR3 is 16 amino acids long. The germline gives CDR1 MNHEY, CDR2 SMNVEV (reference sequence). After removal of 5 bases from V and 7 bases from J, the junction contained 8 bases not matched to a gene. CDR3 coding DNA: TGTGCCAGCAGTAGAGACACTAGCGGGAGGGTTAATGAGCAGTTCTTC. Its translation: CASSRDTSGRVNEQFF.

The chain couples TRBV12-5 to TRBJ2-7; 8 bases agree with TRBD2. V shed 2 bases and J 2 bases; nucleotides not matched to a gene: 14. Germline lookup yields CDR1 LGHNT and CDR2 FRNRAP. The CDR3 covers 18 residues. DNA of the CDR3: TGTGCTAGTGGTTTGCCCCTACTTTCGGGAGGGCGGACCTACGAGCAGTACTTC. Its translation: CASGLPLLSGGRTYEQYF.

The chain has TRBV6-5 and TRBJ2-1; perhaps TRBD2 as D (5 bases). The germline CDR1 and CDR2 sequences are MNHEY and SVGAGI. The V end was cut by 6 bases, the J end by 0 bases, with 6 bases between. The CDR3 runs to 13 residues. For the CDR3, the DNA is TGTGCCAGCAGGGGGAGCTCCTACAATGAGCAGTTCTTC. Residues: CASRGSSYNEQFF.

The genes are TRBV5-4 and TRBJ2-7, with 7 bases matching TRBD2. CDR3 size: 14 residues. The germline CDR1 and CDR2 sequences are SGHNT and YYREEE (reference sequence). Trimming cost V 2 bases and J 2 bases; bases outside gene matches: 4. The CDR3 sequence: CASSFSGTTYEQYF. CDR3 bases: TGTGCCAGCAGCTTTTCCGGGACTACCTACGAGCAGTACTTC.

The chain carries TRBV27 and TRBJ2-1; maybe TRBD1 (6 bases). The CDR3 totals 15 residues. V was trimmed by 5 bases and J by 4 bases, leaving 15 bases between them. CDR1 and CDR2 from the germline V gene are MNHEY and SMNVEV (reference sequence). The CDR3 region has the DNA TGTGCCAGCAGTCCGGCCGGGGACACATACAATGAGCAGTTCTTC. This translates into CASSPAGDTYNEQFF.

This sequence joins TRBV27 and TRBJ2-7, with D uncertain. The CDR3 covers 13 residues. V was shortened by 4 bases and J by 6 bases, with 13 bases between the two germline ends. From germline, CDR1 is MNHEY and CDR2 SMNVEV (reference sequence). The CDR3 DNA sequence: TGTGCCAGCAGTTCTAACCTTCATGCCGAGCAGTACTTC. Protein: CASSSNLHAEQYF.

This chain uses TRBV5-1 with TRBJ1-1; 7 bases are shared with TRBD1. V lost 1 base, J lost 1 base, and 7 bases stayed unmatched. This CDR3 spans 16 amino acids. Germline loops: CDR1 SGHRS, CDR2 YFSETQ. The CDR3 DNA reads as TGCGCCAGCAGCTTGTGGGTCACAGGGGCGAACACTGAAGCTTTCTTT. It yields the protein CASSLWVTGANTEAFF.

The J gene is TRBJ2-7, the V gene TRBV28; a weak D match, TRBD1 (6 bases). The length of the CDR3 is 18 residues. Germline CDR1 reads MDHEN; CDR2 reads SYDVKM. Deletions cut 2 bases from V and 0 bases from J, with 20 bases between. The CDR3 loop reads CASSLTARGWTRSYEQYF. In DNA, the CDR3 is TGTGCCAGCAGTTTAACTGCCAGGGGATGGACCCGCTCCTACGAGCAGTACTTC.

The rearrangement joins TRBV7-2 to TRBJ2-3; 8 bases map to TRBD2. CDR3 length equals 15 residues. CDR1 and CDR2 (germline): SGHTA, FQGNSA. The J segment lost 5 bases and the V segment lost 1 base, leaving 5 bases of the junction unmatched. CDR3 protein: CASSLGGLAGDTQYF. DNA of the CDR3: TGTGCCAGCAGCTTAGGTGGGCTAGCGGGAGATACGCAGTATTTT.

CDR3 sequence: CATRSPGDYNEQFF. Written as DNA, the CDR3 is TGTGCCACCAGGTCTCCAGGGGATTACAATGAGCAGTTCTTC. This chain connects TRBV19 to TRBJ2-1, with D perhaps matching TRBD1 (6 bases). The germline V gene encodes CDR1 LNHDA and CDR2 SQIVND (reference sequence). Trimming took off 10 bases at V and 4 bases at J, with 17 bases between the two ends. This CDR3 is built from 14 residues.

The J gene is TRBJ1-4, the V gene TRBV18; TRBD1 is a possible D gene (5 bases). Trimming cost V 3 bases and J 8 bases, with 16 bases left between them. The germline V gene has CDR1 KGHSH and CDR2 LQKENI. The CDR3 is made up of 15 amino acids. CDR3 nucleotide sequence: TGTGCCAGCTCACCGGAGGGACCCAGAGGAGAAAAACTGTTTTTT. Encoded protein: CASSPEGPRGEKLFF.

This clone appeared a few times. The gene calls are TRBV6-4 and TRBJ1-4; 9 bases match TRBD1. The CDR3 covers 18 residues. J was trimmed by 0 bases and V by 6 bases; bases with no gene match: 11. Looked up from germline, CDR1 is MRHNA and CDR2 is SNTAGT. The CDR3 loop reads CASRWTGVVEATNEKLFF. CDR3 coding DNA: TGTGCCAGCAGGTGGACAGGGGTAGTGGAGGCAACTAATGAAAAACTGTTTTTT.